Listed below are T cell receptor beta chains from one sample, sequenced in a study of blood T cells in healthy people across ages. TCRdb re-analysed the 5' RACE reads in MiXCR, keeping a single row per CDR3 protein. Among over 1,300,000 distinct CDR3 sequences listed, approximately 60% were seen once. Sample: blood. These receptors were collected from a man aged 18 to 30 in good health. Both conserved end residues are trimmed from each CDR3. Each record gives: J gene, CDR3 length, D gene, clone size, V gene, CDR3 protein. The D gene is left open where the match is weak. A clone size is listed for some rows: how often the clone was seen (once, few, many), or a class if it is expanded.

j_call: TRBJ1-2; cdr3_length: 14; d_call: NA; clone_size: NA; v_call: TRBV27; cdr3_aa: ASSFWNERANYGYT
j_call: TRBJ1-3; cdr3_length: 11; d_call: NA; clone_size: NA; v_call: TRBV11-2; cdr3_aa: ASSPGGSNTIY
j_call: TRBJ2-7; cdr3_length: 11; d_call: NA; clone_size: NA; v_call: TRBV12-3/TRBV12-4; cdr3_aa: ASSWDGYYEQY
j_call: TRBJ2-1; cdr3_length: 13; d_call: NA; clone_size: few; v_call: TRBV19; cdr3_aa: ASSLSGNPYNEQF
j_call: TRBJ2-7; cdr3_length: 11; d_call: NA; clone_size: NA; v_call: TRBV29-1; cdr3_aa: SVLYTVTYEQY
j_call: TRBJ2-7; cdr3_length: 10; d_call: NA; clone_size: NA; v_call: TRBV20-1; cdr3_aa: SARLSLNEQY
j_call: TRBJ1-4; cdr3_length: 12; d_call: NA; clone_size: NA; v_call: TRBV11-2; cdr3_aa: ASRGSGYGEKLF
j_call: TRBJ2-7; cdr3_length: 17; d_call: NA; clone_size: NA; v_call: TRBV21-1; cdr3_aa: ASSKNHFVEGGRFYEQY
j_call: TRBJ2-1; cdr3_length: 15; d_call: TRBD1; clone_size: few; v_call: TRBV5-1; cdr3_aa: ASSLGGQGLYYNEQF
j_call: TRBJ1-2; cdr3_length: 11; d_call: NA; clone_size: few; v_call: TRBV29-1; cdr3_aa: SVVVLGDYGYT
j_call: TRBJ2-3; cdr3_length: 13; d_call: TRBD1; clone_size: NA; v_call: TRBV28; cdr3_aa: ASSLGQGFTDTQY
j_call: TRBJ1-5; cdr3_length: 15; d_call: TRBD1; clone_size: once; v_call: TRBV6-6; cdr3_aa: ASSYSSTRQGGQPQH
j_call: TRBJ2-7; cdr3_length: 11; d_call: NA; clone_size: NA; v_call: TRBV27; cdr3_aa: ASSFGSEDEQY
j_call: NA; cdr3_length: 13; d_call: TRBD1; clone_size: NA; v_call: TRBV12-3/TRBV12-4; cdr3_aa: ASSFSTGGSETQY
j_call: TRBJ2-6; cdr3_length: 14; d_call: NA; clone_size: many; v_call: TRBV5-1; cdr3_aa: ASSLAKGAGANVLT
j_call: TRBJ2-3; cdr3_length: 14; d_call: TRBD2; clone_size: many; v_call: TRBV3-1; cdr3_aa: ASSQGTSGRTDTQY
j_call: TRBJ2-1; cdr3_length: 13; d_call: TRBD1; clone_size: few; v_call: TRBV7-2; cdr3_aa: ASSPNRQGYNEQF
j_call: TRBJ2-3; cdr3_length: 11; d_call: NA; clone_size: NA; v_call: TRBV20-1; cdr3_aa: SGVVGSTDTQY
j_call: TRBJ2-5; cdr3_length: 14; d_call: NA; clone_size: NA; v_call: TRBV12-3/TRBV12-4; cdr3_aa: ASTTSSGTLQETQY
j_call: TRBJ2-7; cdr3_length: 13; d_call: TRBD1; clone_size: many; v_call: TRBV20-1; cdr3_aa: SASHPGQESYEQY
j_call: TRBJ2-1; cdr3_length: 14; d_call: TRBD2; clone_size: NA; v_call: TRBV12-5; cdr3_aa: ASGLSSGRAWNEQF
j_call: TRBJ2-7; cdr3_length: 9; d_call: NA; clone_size: few; v_call: TRBV7-9; cdr3_aa: ASADGGPQY
j_call: TRBJ2-3; cdr3_length: 14; d_call: TRBD1; clone_size: once; v_call: TRBV28; cdr3_aa: ASRGRGQGGTDTQY
j_call: TRBJ2-7; cdr3_length: 14; d_call: NA; clone_size: few; v_call: TRBV6-1; cdr3_aa: ASSEAVGGGAYEQY
j_call: TRBJ2-7; cdr3_length: 14; d_call: NA; clone_size: NA; v_call: TRBV6-2/TRBV6-3; cdr3_aa: AGSYSLAWGPHEQY
j_call: TRBJ1-6; cdr3_length: 13; d_call: TRBD1; clone_size: NA; v_call: TRBV11-2; cdr3_aa: ASSLADREDSPLH
j_call: TRBJ2-7; cdr3_length: 12; d_call: NA; clone_size: NA; v_call: TRBV27; cdr3_aa: ASTMGPGSYEQY
j_call: TRBJ2-3; cdr3_length: 13; d_call: NA; clone_size: NA; v_call: TRBV4-1; cdr3_aa: ASSNPAIYTDTQY
j_call: TRBJ2-3; cdr3_length: 14; d_call: TRBD2; clone_size: few; v_call: TRBV9; cdr3_aa: ASSVYSGSETDTQY
j_call: TRBJ2-7; cdr3_length: 12; d_call: NA; clone_size: NA; v_call: TRBV20-1; cdr3_aa: SARVAGLLSGQY
j_call: TRBJ2-5; cdr3_length: 11; d_call: NA; clone_size: NA; v_call: TRBV6-2/TRBV6-3; cdr3_aa: ASSRTWGETQY
j_call: NA; cdr3_length: 15; d_call: TRBD2; clone_size: NA; v_call: TRBV3-1; cdr3_aa: VSSHGVGLAGDYEQY
j_call: TRBJ2-7; cdr3_length: 15; d_call: NA; clone_size: NA; v_call: TRBV27; cdr3_aa: ASSFLTAPRSSYEQY
j_call: TRBJ1-6; cdr3_length: 13; d_call: TRBD1; clone_size: once; v_call: TRBV9; cdr3_aa: ASSERTGSNSPLH
j_call: TRBJ1-3; cdr3_length: 9; d_call: NA; clone_size: few; v_call: TRBV6-5; cdr3_aa: ATLTGNTIY
j_call: TRBJ2-7; cdr3_length: 9; d_call: TRBD1; clone_size: few; v_call: TRBV10-3; cdr3_aa: AIGTGDEQY
j_call: TRBJ1-2; cdr3_length: 14; d_call: NA; clone_size: NA; v_call: TRBV18; cdr3_aa: ASSPRRGEQDYGYT
j_call: TRBJ1-1; cdr3_length: 15; d_call: NA; clone_size: NA; v_call: TRBV6-5; cdr3_aa: ASSYRSVGGENTEAF
j_call: TRBJ2-2; cdr3_length: 16; d_call: NA; clone_size: NA; v_call: TRBV4-1; cdr3_aa: ASSPQGQGLIDTGELF
j_call: TRBJ1-2; cdr3_length: 11; d_call: NA; clone_size: NA; v_call: TRBV3-1; cdr3_aa: ASSQLGGEGYT
j_call: TRBJ2-1; cdr3_length: 10; d_call: NA; clone_size: NA; v_call: TRBV30; cdr3_aa: AWKRSREEQF
j_call: TRBJ2-1; cdr3_length: 12; d_call: NA; clone_size: once; v_call: TRBV7-9; cdr3_aa: ASSLVEGWNEQF
j_call: TRBJ2-1; cdr3_length: 13; d_call: TRBD2; clone_size: NA; v_call: TRBV20-1; cdr3_aa: SASLVGGTRGEQF
j_call: TRBJ2-1; cdr3_length: 11; d_call: NA; clone_size: NA; v_call: TRBV2; cdr3_aa: ASILHSYNEQF
j_call: TRBJ1-2; cdr3_length: 13; d_call: NA; clone_size: NA; v_call: TRBV5-1; cdr3_aa: ASSATGPGDYGYT
j_call: TRBJ2-1; cdr3_length: 15; d_call: NA; clone_size: NA; v_call: TRBV4-2; cdr3_aa: ASSQVLWGELYNEQF
j_call: TRBJ1-2; cdr3_length: 13; d_call: TRBD1; clone_size: few; v_call: TRBV11-2; cdr3_aa: ASTLRTGPNYGYT
j_call: TRBJ2-7; cdr3_length: 12; d_call: TRBD1; clone_size: NA; v_call: TRBV29-1; cdr3_aa: SVEQGTRPYEQY
j_call: TRBJ2-5; cdr3_length: 10; d_call: NA; clone_size: NA; v_call: TRBV27; cdr3_aa: ASISDSYEKY
j_call: TRBJ1-2; cdr3_length: 12; d_call: NA; clone_size: few; v_call: TRBV6-6; cdr3_aa: ASSYHEYNYGYT
j_call: TRBJ1-4; cdr3_length: 11; d_call: TRBD1; clone_size: NA; v_call: TRBV28; cdr3_aa: ASSLGQDEKLF
j_call: TRBJ1-2; cdr3_length: 13; d_call: NA; clone_size: NA; v_call: TRBV4-3; cdr3_aa: ASSQDARANYGYT
j_call: TRBJ2-7; cdr3_length: 15; d_call: NA; clone_size: NA; v_call: TRBV7-8; cdr3_aa: ASSSRDTQVRSYEQY
j_call: NA; cdr3_length: 12; d_call: NA; clone_size: NA; v_call: TRBV12-3/TRBV12-4; cdr3_aa: ASSLASTTYEQY
j_call: NA; cdr3_length: 13; d_call: NA; clone_size: NA; v_call: TRBV4-1; cdr3_aa: ASSQEAGTLYEQY